These 12 T cell receptor beta chains share one sample of origin, sequenced in a study of long-term antiretroviral therapy in people with HIV. Version v3.0 of the immunoSEQ assay ran at survey level. The table came from immunoSEQ multiplex PCR; TCRdb's copy has only in-frame clones and leaves some out. The repertoire holds around 36,000 clones, around 74% seen once, with around 3% in the top ten. The source material was unsorted PBMCs, sampled 3 years after starting antiretroviral therapy. These receptors originate from a man aged 45-65 years with HIV.

This chain uses TRBV21-1 with TRBJ1-5; the table's D call TRBD1 went unverified against the DNA. TRBV21-1 is deemed a pseudogene. The CDR3 runs 17 residues. The CDR3 sequence: CASNSLEDRGSNQPQHF. The CDR3 region has the DNA TGTGCCAGCAACTCTCTGGAGGACAGGGGGAGCAATCAGCCCCAGCATTTT.

This chain joins TRBV29-1 and TRBJ2-2; D may match TRBD1 or TRBD2 (5 bases each). The CDR3 spans 14 residues. Trimming shortened V by 5 bases and J by 8 bases, and 18 bases separated the two germline ends. Looked up from germline, CDR1 is SQVTM and CDR2 is ANQGSEA. The CDR3 sequence: CSVTRGRADGELFF. DNA for the CDR3: TGCAGCGTTACTAGGGGCCGCGCAGATGGGGAGCTGTTTTTT.

V usage is TRBV27 and J usage is TRBJ2-5; 9 positions agree with TRBD1. Germline CDR1 is MNHEY and CDR2 is SMNVEV (reference sequence). The CDR3 is 15 residues long. With V trimmed by 6 bases and J by 5 bases, 10 bases remained unmatched. The CDR3 is CASRPDRGVLETQYF. The CDR3 DNA sequence: TGTGCCAGCAGACCCGACAGGGGGGTTTTGGAGACCCAGTACTTC.

The chain carries TRBV20-1 and TRBJ2-1; D is unresolved. The CDR3 has 11 residues. Deletions cut 4 bases from V and 10 bases from J, with 11 bases between. Germline V lookup: CDR1 DFQATT, CDR2 SNEGSKA (reference sequence). CDR3 in DNA: TGCAGTGCTATCGACCTCGGGGAGCAGTTCTTC. Translated: CSAIDLGEQFF.

The chain links TRBV29-1 to TRBJ1-5; TRBD1 matches at 9 bases. Germline V gene sequence: CDR1 SQVTM, CDR2 ANQGSEA. The length of the CDR3 is 14 residues. The V segment lost 6 bases and the J segment 0 bases; nucleotides outside the gene matches: 3. CDR3 coding DNA: TGCAGCGTCCTGGACAGGGGTAGCAATCAGCCCCAGCATTTT. Amino acid sequence: CSVLDRGSNQPQHF.

The J gene is TRBJ2-7, the V gene TRBV18; 9 bases are a match to TRBD2. CDR1 and CDR2 (germline): KGHSH, LQKENI. V lost 3 bases to trimming and J lost 6 bases; unmatched junction nucleotides: 3. This CDR3 spans 13 amino acids. CDR3 protein: CASSPGLASEQYF. CDR3 DNA sequence: TGTGCCAGCTCACCGGGACTAGCCTCCGAGCAGTACTTC.

This clone was found a few times. The J gene is TRBJ2-5, the V gene TRBV11-2; D possibly corresponds to TRBD2 (5 bases). Looked up from germline, CDR1 is SGHAT and CDR2 is FQNNGV. This CDR3 has 15 amino acids. The V and J ends lost 2 bases and 4 bases respectively, with 14 bases between them. CDR3 sequence: CASSLPRGGGETQYF. In nucleotides, the CDR3 is TGTGCCAGCAGCTTACCTCGGGGTGGAGGAGAGACCCAGTACTTC.

This sequence joins TRBV7-9 and TRBJ1-2, with a tentative D call TRBD1 (6 bases). This CDR3 is 15 amino acids long. Germline assignment: CDR1 SEHNR and CDR2 FQNEAQ (reference sequence). V was cut by 3 bases and J by 0 bases, with 11 bases left in between. CDR3 in DNA: TGTGCCAGCAGCTTCTGGGACAATACTAACTATGGCTACACCTTC. Amino acid sequence: CASSFWDNTNYGYTF.

The chain carries TRBV15 and TRBJ1-4, with D perhaps matching TRBD1 (6 bases). CDR1 LNHNV and CDR2 YYDKDF come from the germline V gene (reference sequence). V lost 3 bases and J 0 bases, leaving 8 bases between the germline ends. This CDR3 has 15 amino acids. The CDR3 loop is CATSRGTTTNEKLFF. The CDR3 DNA is TGTGCCACCAGCAGGGGGACAACAACTAATGAAAAACTGTTTTTT.

V gene TRBV28 combines with J gene TRBJ2-2; D is perhaps TRBD1 (6 bases). There are 15 residues in the CDR3. Germline V lookup: CDR1 MDHEN, CDR2 SYDVKM. Trimming removed 10 bases from V and 0 bases from J, with 15 bases in between. The CDR3 DNA sequence: TGTGCCATCAAGTCGTCAGGGGCGAACACCGGGGAGCTGTTTTTT. It is translated as CAIKSSGANTGELFF.

This clone appeared a single time. CDR3 protein: CASRKQPYGYTF. CDR3 in DNA: TGTGCCAGCAGGAAACAGCCTTATGGCTACACCTTC. This sequence joins TRBV28 and TRBJ1-2, with D hard to call. Germline V gene data show CDR1 as MDHEN and CDR2 as SYDVKM. V was cut by 6 bases and J by 5 bases, with 10 bases left in between. The CDR3 length is 12 residues.

The rearrangement joins TRBV6-5 to TRBJ1-5; TRBD1 aligns across 7 bases. Germline CDR1 reads MNHEY; CDR2 reads SVGAGI. The V gene end was trimmed by 5 bases and the J gene end by 5 bases; junction bases not matched to a gene: 3. This CDR3 spans 13 amino acids. CDR3 protein: CASSDTGDQPQHF. CDR3 bases: TGTGCCAGCAGTGATACAGGGGATCAGCCCCAGCATTTT.